This T cell receptor (beta chain) comes out of a study of blood T cell repertoires in COVID-19 (dated by TCRdb to the early 2020s). General notes on the study: Samples from collaborators originated in the United States, Italy and Spain and spanned both the acute and convalescent phases of COVID-19. The repertoires were released in a freely available public database intended as a resource for research on the immune response to SARS-CoV-2. Samples came from the ongoing ImmuneRACE study (first 160 participants) plus 1,254 subjects from 6 global collaborators. Where HLA class I and class II types were available, the types were taken from metadata supplied by the sample provider, not from assay-based typing. The prospective study material was composed of cDNA or gDNA derived from T cells, B-cell-depleted T cells, or PBMCs. Nearly every sample came with metadata listing a de-identified subject ID, COVID-19 status, age in years and sex. Deeply sampled blood TCRbeta repertoires from subjects exposed to, actively infected with, or recovered from COVID-19 were included in the dataset. General conclusions and limits of the study: The amount of clinical and demographic metadata varied by source and participant and was provided uncurated.

Whole blood was collected in K2EDTA tubes by collaborating institutions according to the institutions' own protocols. For TCRbeta analysis, collaborators shipped samples as frozen whole blood, isolated PBMCs, or DNA extracted from either of those sample types. Comments on this clone: Its antigen is not yet known. No much larger clone is present one base from it, and per-base qualities are unavailable.

TCRbeta CDR3 regions were amplified from genomic DNA by means of the immunoSEQ Assay, a bias-controlled multiplex PCR. The original pipeline was this. The number of nucleated cells in each sample was estimated from the amplification of reference gene primers within the assay. To quantify the absolute abundance of each unique TCRbeta CDR3 rearrangement, sequence reads were collapsed and filtered. Productive Simpson clonality was computed per sample as the square root of Simpson's diversity index over productive rearrangements. The source is immuneACCESS, and TCRdb retained only in-frame sequences with V and J called. Part of the clones is not carried over; for the studies checked, unresolved V genes explain less than half of this, and the remainder is unexplained. V and J calls and clone size follow that table, whereas D and trimming were derived from the DNA. The sample table contains over 120,000 clones; only one count was recorded for 75% to 90% of them. The ten largest clones take up 1.5% to 2% of the sample.

The receptor was isolated from a woman aged 45-59 years with acute or convalescent COVID-19. Material for sequencing was peripheral blood.

CDR3 sequence: CASSFVGRNTEAFF. The sequenced DNA is TGTGCCAGCAGCTTTGTCGGGAGAAACACTGAAGCTTTCTTT. The chain is encoded by TRBV7-9 joined to TRBJ1-1, with no confident D gene call. Inclusive of the bounding cysteine and phenylalanine, the CDR3 is 14 residues long. Only the CDR3 region is kept as DNA, spanning 42 bases read in frame from base 1. The germline V gene (reference sequence) specifies SEHNR as CDR1 and FQNEAQ as CDR2. At the junction V is shortened by 3 bases and J by 2 bases, with 10 bases in between. The full variable domain, completed from the reference TRBV7-9 and TRBJ1-1 proteins outside the CDR3, reads DTGVSQNPRHKITKRGQNVTFRCDPISEHNRLYWYRQTLGQGPEFLTYFQNEAQLEKSRLLSDRFSAERPKGSFSTLEIQRTEQGDSAMYLCASSFVGRNTEAFFGQGTRLTVV.